This T cell receptor (beta chain) is drawn from a study of T cells after yellow fever vaccination. Study conclusions and caveats: After the booster, roughly 96% of CD4 and 75% to 90% of CD8 primary-response clones were re-detected.

The table lists this clonotype with a few counts. Its antigen is undetermined. Looked up from germline, CDR1 is MGHDK and CDR2 is SYGVNS. The V gene lost 1 base and the J gene lost 5 bases, with 11 bases spanning the gap. The CDR3 runs to 15 residues. TCRdb fed the 5' RACE reads into MiXCR, producing one record per CDR3 protein. The sample comprises about 300,000 distinct CDR3 sequences, 6.5% to 8.5% of which are singletons, and 15% to 20% rests with the top ten. J is TRBJ1-4 and V is TRBV25-1; D is perhaps TRBD1 (5 bases). The material was PBMCs, obtained roughly 46 days after the first yellow fever vaccination. The clonotype originates from a man younger than 30 who received the YFV17D yellow fever vaccine. The CDR3 DNA reads as TGTGCCAGCAGTGAATTAGCTGGGGCCAATGAAAAACTGTTTTTT. Translating it yields CASSELAGANEKLFF. The full variable domain, rest sourced from reference TRBV25-1 and TRBJ1-4, is EADIYQTPRYLVIGTGKKITLECSQTMGHDKMYWYQQDPGMELHLIHYSYGVNSTEKGDLSSESTVSRIRTEHFPLTLESARPSHTSQYLCASSELAGANEKLFFGSGTQLSVL.